These 4 T cell receptor beta chains were sequenced from one sample in a study of cytomegalovirus exposure and HLA in healthy donors. Use of 60 Vbeta and 13 Jbeta primers characterized the PCR. Clones were sequenced by immunoSEQ multiplex PCR, and TCRdb holds only the in-frame ones, with some missing. This repertoire shows roughly 54,000 clones, approximately 70% found once; its top ten account for just under 20%. The specimen was PBMCs. These receptors were taken from a woman in her sixties in good health and CMV-seropositive.

The J gene is TRBJ2-3, the V gene TRBV13; no firm D call. CDR3 length equals 13 residues. Deletions cut 2 bases from V and 2 bases from J, with 5 bases between. CDR1 is PRHDT and CDR2 is FYEKMQ in the germline V gene (reference sequence). The CDR3 DNA is TGTGCCAGCAGCTTACGGTTCACAGATACGCAGTATTTT. Amino acids: CASSLRFTDTQYF.

The chain carries TRBV27 and TRBJ2-7, with D possibly TRBD2 on 6 matching bases. The CDR3 length is 12 residues. Trimming shortened V by 7 bases and J by 4 bases, and 11 bases separated the two germline ends. Per germline, CDR1 MNHEY and CDR2 SMNVEV (reference sequence). In DNA form, the CDR3 reads TGTGCCAGCATGACGGCGGGATACGAGCAGTACTTC. Protein sequence: CASMTAGYEQYF.

The V and J genes are TRBV6-6 and TRBJ1-2; possibly TRBD1 for D (5 bases). This CDR3 is 13 amino acids long. V was trimmed by 5 bases and J by 8 bases, leaving 15 bases between them. Germline lookup yields CDR1 MNHNY and CDR2 SVGAGI (reference sequence). The CDR3 region has the DNA TGTGCCAGCAGTCCCCAAGGGGCGGAGGGCTACACCTTC. Translated, it gives CASSPQGAEGYTF.

This clone has only a few counts. The chain employs TRBV13 and TRBJ1-4; D is possibly TRBD1 (5 bases). The CDR3 extends over 15 amino acids. Germline CDR1 and CDR2: PRHDT and FYEKMQ (reference sequence). V lost 4 bases to trimming and J lost 3 bases, with 12 bases between them. This CDR3 reads CASSSGGGANEKLFF. CDR3 bases: TGTGCCAGCAGCTCCGGCGGGGGTGCTAATGAAAAACTGTTTTTT.